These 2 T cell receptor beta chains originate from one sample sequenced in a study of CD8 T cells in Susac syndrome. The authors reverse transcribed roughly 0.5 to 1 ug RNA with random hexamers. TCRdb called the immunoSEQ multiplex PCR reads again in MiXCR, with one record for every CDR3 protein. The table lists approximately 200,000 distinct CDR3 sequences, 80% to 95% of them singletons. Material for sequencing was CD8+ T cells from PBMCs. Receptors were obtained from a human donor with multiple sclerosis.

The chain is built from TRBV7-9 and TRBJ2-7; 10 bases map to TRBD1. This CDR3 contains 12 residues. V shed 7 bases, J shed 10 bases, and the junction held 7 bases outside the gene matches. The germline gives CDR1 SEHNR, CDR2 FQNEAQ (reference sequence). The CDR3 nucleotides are TGTGCCAGCAACTCCGGGACAGGGGAACAGTACTTC. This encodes CASNSGTGEQYF.

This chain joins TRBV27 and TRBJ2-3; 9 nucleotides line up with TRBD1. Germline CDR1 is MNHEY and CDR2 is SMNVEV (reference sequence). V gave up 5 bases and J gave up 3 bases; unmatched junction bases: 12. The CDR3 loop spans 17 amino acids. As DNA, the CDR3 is TGTGCCAGCAGTCCACACCTCACCGGGACAGGGACAGATACGCAGTATTTT. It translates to CASSPHLTGTGTDTQYF.